Following are 2 T cell receptor beta chains from one sample sequenced in a study of spatial heterogeneity in lung cancer. Time point given: sample taken at primary tumor resection. Unsorted tumor, nontumor lung tissue or cryopreserved PBMC supplied the whole RNA. MiXCR, applied by TCRdb to the 5' RACE reads, yields one record per CDR3 protein. Of tens of thousands of distinct CDR3 sequences listed, 13% are singletons. Material: PBMCs, obtained at surgery. These receptors all stem from a male donor with early-stage non-small cell lung cancer.

This clonotype was seen ten or more times. This chain links TRBV14 with TRBJ2-2; D unresolved. The CDR3 has 15 amino acids. Trimming left V 1 base short and J 0 bases short, with 6 bases between. The germline V gene encodes CDR1 SGHDN and CDR2 FVKESK. The CDR3 region is CASSQGYSNTGELFF. DNA for the CDR3: TGTGCCAGCAGCCAAGGATATTCGAACACCGGGGAGCTGTTTTTT. Full variable domain (outside the CDR3, taken from reference TRBV14 and TRBJ2-2): EAGVTQFPSHSVIEKGQTVTLRCDPISGHDNLYWYRRVMGKEIKFLLHFVKESKQDESGMPNNRFLAERTGGTYSTLKVQPAELEDSGVYFCASSQGYSNTGELFFGEGSRLTVL.

This clonotype was seen at least ten times. The chain couples TRBV7-6 to TRBJ2-7; TRBD1 aligns across 8 bases. Germline values: CDR1 SGHVS, CDR2 FNYEAQ. Trimming cost V 5 bases and J 3 bases; bases outside gene matches: 12. This CDR3 spans 16 amino acids. CDR3 region: CASSASIRGRGYEQYF. CDR3 DNA sequence: TGTGCCAGCAGCGCCTCAATCAGGGGGCGCGGCTACGAGCAGTACTTC. Full variable domain (rest looked up from reference TRBV7-6 and TRBJ2-7): GAGVSQSPRYKVTKRGQDVALRCDPISGHVSLYWYRQALGQGPEFLTYFNYEAQQDKSGLPNDRFSAERPEGSISTLTIQRTEQRDSAMYRCASSASIRGRGYEQYFGPGTRLTVT.